This TCR beta chain was observed in a study of blood T cell repertoires in COVID-19. Study at large: T cells, B-cell-depleted T cells, or PBMCs supplied cDNA or gDNA.

Sequencing used immunoSEQ multiplex PCR; TCRdb keeps in-frame clones, though not all of them. The sample lists 400,000 or so clones, 85% to 90% occurring once. Before being deemed recovered, Cohort 3 donors had two negative PCRs, clearance, or symptom resolution. Sequencing was carried out using PBMCs or T cells enriched from blood (not recorded which). This TCR came from a man aged 25-45 years who had recovered from COVID-19.

The CDR3 DNA is TGTGCCTGGAAGACAGGGGTGAACACTGAAGCTTTCTTT. Its translation is CAWKTGVNTEAFF. This chain connects TRBV30 to TRBJ1-1, with TRBD1 matching over 8 bases. In germline, CDR1 is GTSNPN, CDR2 SVGIG (reference sequence). Germline trimming cut 4 bases from V and 0 bases from J; bases unmatched to any gene: 1. CDR3 length equals 13 residues.